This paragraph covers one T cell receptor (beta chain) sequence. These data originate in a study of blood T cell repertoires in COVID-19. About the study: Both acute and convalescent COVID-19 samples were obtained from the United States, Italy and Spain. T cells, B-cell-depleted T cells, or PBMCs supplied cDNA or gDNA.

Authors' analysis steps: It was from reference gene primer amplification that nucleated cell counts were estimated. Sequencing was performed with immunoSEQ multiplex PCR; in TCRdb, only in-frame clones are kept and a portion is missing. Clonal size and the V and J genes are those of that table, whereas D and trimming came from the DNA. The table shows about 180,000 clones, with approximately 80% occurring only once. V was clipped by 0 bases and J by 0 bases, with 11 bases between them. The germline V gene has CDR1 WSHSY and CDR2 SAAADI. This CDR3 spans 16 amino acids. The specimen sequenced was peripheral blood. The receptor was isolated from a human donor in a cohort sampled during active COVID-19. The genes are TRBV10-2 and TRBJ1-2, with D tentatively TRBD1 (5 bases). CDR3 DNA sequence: TGCGCCAGCAGTGAGTCAAATGGACATCCTAACTATGGCTACACCTTC. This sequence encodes CASSESNGHPNYGYTF.